These 8 T cell receptor beta chains share one sample of origin, sequenced in a study of vaccination and CD4 T cells after COVID-19. Sequence data for DNA of cultured CD4+ T cells were generated by the Oncomine TCR Beta short-read assay. TCRdb processed the PCR reads anew with MiXCR; each CDR3 protein has one entry. The table has 9,500 to 15,000 distinct CDR3 sequences, about 53% seen once. Which antigens these TCRs recognize remains unknown. As for treatment: roughly 10-day PBMC culture with coronavirus spike peptide pools or control peptides (ViraFEST assay). The specimen sequenced was CD4+ T cells from blood, cultured in vitro. These TCRs come from a human donor who had recovered from COVID-19.

The V call is TRBV20-1, the J call TRBJ1-3; D gene ambiguous. Between the trimmed V and J ends, which lost 0 bases and 0 bases, there was a span of 9 bases. The CDR3 length is 15 residues. Germline V lookup: CDR1 DFQATT, CDR2 SNEGSKA (reference sequence). The CDR3 loop is CSAREGSHSGNTIYF. Here the CDR3 DNA reads TGCAGTGCTAGAGAGGGCAGCCACTCTGGAAACACCATATATTTT.

The chain combines TRBV7-2 with TRBJ1-2; weak D call: TRBD1 (5 bases). The germline V gene encodes CDR1 SGHTA and CDR2 FQGNSA. Trimming removed 3 bases from V and 6 bases from J, with 11 bases in between. CDR3 length equals 13 residues. CDR3 region: CASSFSGVDGYTF. Here the CDR3 DNA reads TGTGCCAGCAGCTTCTCGGGGGTGGATGGCTACACCTTC. Based on the CDR3 plus reference TRBV7-2 and TRBJ1-2, the full variable domain is GAGVSQSPSNKVTEKGKDVELRCDPISGHTALYWYRQSLGQGLEFLIYFQGNSAPDKSGLPSDRFSAERTGGSVSTLTIQRTQQEDSAVYLCASSFSGVDGYTFGSGTRLTVV.

The rearrangement uses TRBV7-2 and TRBJ2-7, with 11 bases aligning to TRBD2. Germline V gene lookup returns CDR1 SGHTA and CDR2 FQGNSA. CDR3 length: 19 amino acids. The V gene end was trimmed by 1 base and the J gene end by 1 base; junction bases not matched to a gene: 12. The CDR3 nucleotides read TGTGCCAGCAGCTTAGGTTGGGGGCGGGGACTAGCGGAATCCTACGAGCAGTACTTC. Its protein product is CASSLGWGRGLAESYEQYF. Together with reference TRBV7-2 and TRBJ2-7, the CDR3 gives the full variable domain: GAGVSQSPSNKVTEKGKDVELRCDPISGHTALYWYRQSLGQGLEFLIYFQGNSAPDKSGLPSDRFSAERTGGSVSTLTIQRTQQEDSAVYLCASSLGWGRGLAESYEQYFGPGTRLTVT.

This clonotype was counted between two and nine times. This chain uses TRBV24-1 with TRBJ2-7, with D tentatively TRBD2 (5 bases). The ends were cut back, 3 bases at V and 7 bases at J, with 12 bases in the middle. The germline V gene has CDR1 KGHDR and CDR2 SFDVKD. CDR3 length: 13 residues. The CDR3: CATSDPGVKEQYF. The CDR3 DNA sequence: TGTGCCACCAGTGATCCCGGGGTTAAGGAGCAGTACTTC.

This chain uses TRBV24-1 with TRBJ2-5; 12 nucleotides agree with TRBD2. This CDR3 has 16 residues. Trimming removed 2 bases from V and 9 bases from J; junction bases left unmatched: 9. Germline V lookup: CDR1 KGHDR, CDR2 SFDVKD. CDR3: CATSDSGTSGSQAQYF. CDR3 DNA: TGTGCCACCAGTGATTCCGGGACTAGCGGGTCCCAAGCCCAGTACTTC.

This clonotype was seen only a few times. The chain joins TRBV9 to TRBJ2-3; no firm D call. Germline V gene lookup returns CDR1 SGDLS and CDR2 YYNGEE. The CDR3 length is 12 residues. V was clipped by 0 bases and J by 2 bases, with 1 base between them. CDR3 sequence: CASSVDTDTQYF. CDR3 in DNA: TGTGCCAGCAGCGTAGACACAGATACGCAGTATTTT.

Worth noting for this clonotype: The junction and the germline gene differ at one end; a read error may be behind it. The genes are TRBV11-2 and TRBJ2-7; 11 bases fit TRBD1. This CDR3 has 14 amino acids. Looked up from germline, CDR1 is SGHAT and CDR2 is FQNNGV. The CDR3 DNA is TGTGCCAGCAGCTTAGCTTTGGGGACAGGGGGTTTCCACTTC. It encodes CASSLALGTGGFHF. The variable domain in full, with the rest retrieved from reference TRBV11-2 and TRBJ2-7, is EAGVAQSPRYKIIEKRQSVAFWCNPISGHATLYWYQQILGQGPKLLIQFQNNGVVDDSQLPKDRFSAERLKGVDSTLKIQPAKLEDSAVYLCASSLALGTGGFHFGPGTRLTVT.

This clonotype was counted a single time. The rearrangement links TRBV30 to TRBJ1-1; 7 nucleotides align to TRBD1. V lost 4 bases and J lost 5; bases outside the gene matches: 16. The germline gives CDR1 GTSNPN, CDR2 SVGIG (reference sequence). The CDR3 runs to 16 residues. CDR3 DNA: TGTGCCTGGAAGGTCGTTCTGCCCGGGACAGTTACTGAAGCTTTCTTT. Its protein product is CAWKVVLPGTVTEAFF.